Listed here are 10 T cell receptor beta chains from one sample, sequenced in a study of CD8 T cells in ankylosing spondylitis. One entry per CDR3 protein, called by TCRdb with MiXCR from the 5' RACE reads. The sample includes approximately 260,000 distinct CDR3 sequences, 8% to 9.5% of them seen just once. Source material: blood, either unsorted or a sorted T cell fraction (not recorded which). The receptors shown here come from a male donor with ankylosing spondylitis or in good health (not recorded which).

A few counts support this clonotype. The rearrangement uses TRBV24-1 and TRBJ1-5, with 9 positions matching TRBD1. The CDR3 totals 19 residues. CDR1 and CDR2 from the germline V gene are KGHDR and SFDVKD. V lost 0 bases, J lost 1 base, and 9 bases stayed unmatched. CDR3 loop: CATSDLLSRGQGSNQPQHF. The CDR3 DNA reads TGTGCCACCAGTGATTTGCTTTCCCGTGGACAGGGGAGCAATCAGCCCCAGCATTTT.

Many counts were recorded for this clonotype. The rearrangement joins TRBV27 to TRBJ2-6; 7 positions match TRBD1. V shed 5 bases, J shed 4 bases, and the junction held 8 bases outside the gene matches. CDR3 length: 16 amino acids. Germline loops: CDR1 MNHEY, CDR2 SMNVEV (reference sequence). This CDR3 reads CASSLTGESGANVLTF. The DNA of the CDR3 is TGTGCCAGCAGTCTAACAGGGGAGTCAGGGGCCAACGTCCTGACTTTC.

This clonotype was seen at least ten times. CDR3 coding DNA: TGTGCCAGCAGCCCCGGGCCTACACCGACCAATGAGCAGTTCTTC. Encoded protein: CASSPGPTPTNEQFF. The chain couples TRBV7-2 to TRBJ2-1; no reliable D call. The CDR3 spans 15 residues. V was pared by 5 bases and J by 6 bases, with 17 bases between. Germline lookup yields CDR1 SGHTA and CDR2 FQGNSA.

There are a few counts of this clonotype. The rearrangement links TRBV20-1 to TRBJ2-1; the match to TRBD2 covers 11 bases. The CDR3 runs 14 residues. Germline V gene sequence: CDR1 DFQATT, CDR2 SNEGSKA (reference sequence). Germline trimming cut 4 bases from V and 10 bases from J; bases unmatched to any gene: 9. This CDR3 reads CSANVRLAGGEQFF. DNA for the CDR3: TGCAGTGCTAATGTCAGGCTAGCGGGAGGAGAGCAGTTCTTC.

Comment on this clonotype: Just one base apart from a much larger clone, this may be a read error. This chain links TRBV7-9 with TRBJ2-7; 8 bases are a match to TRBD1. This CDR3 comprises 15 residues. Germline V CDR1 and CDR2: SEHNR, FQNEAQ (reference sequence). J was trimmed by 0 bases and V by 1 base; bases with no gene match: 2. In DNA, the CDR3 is TGTGCCAGCAGCTTAGGGGACAGGAGCTCCTACGAGCAGTACTTC. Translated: CASSLGDRSSYEQYF.

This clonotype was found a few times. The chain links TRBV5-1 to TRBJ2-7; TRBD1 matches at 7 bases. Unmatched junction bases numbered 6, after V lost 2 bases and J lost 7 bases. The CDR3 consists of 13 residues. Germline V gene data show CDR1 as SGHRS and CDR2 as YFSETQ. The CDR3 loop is CASSLAGQAEQYF. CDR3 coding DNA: TGCGCCAGCAGCTTAGCAGGACAGGCGGAGCAGTACTTC.

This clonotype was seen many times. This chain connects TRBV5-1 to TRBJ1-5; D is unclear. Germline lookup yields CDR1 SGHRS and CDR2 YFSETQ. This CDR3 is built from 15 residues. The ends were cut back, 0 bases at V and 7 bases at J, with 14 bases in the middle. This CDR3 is CASSLDSPSRQPQHF. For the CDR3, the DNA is TGCGCCAGCAGCTTGGACTCCCCAAGTCGACAGCCCCAGCATTTT. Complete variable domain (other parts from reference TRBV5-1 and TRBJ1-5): KAGVTQTPRYLIKTRGQQVTLSCSPISGHRSVSWYQQTPGQGLQFLFEYFSETQRNKGNFPGRFSGRQFSNSRSEMNVSTLELGDSALYLCASSLDSPSRQPQHFGDGTRLSIL.

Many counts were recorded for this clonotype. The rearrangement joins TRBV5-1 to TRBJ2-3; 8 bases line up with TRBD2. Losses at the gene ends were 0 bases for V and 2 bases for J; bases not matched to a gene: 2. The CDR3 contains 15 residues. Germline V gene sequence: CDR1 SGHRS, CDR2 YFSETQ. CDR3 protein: CASSLEREPTDTQYF. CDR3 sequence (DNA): TGCGCCAGCAGCTTGGAGCGGGAGCCCACAGATACGCAGTATTTT.

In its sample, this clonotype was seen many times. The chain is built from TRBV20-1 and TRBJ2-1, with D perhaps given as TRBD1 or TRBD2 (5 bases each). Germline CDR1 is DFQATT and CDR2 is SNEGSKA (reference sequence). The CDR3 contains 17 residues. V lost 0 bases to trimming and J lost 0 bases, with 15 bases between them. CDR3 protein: CSARDEAAGSSYNEQFF. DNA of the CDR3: TGCAGTGCTAGAGATGAGGCCGCAGGGAGCTCCTACAATGAGCAGTTCTTC.

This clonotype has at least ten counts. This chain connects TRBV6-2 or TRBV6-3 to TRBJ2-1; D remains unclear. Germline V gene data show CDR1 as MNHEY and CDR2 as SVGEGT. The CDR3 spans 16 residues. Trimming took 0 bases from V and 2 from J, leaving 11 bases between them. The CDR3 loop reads CASSYSSGGPYNEQFF. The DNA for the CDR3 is TGTGCCAGCAGTTACTCGAGTGGCGGACCCTACAATGAGCAGTTCTTC.